This T cell receptor beta chain was profiled in a study of blood T cells in healthy people across ages. Notes on the study in general: Measured against age, TCR beta diversity per million T cells decreased in a roughly linear manner.

Concerning this clonotype itself: Its antigen is currently unknown.

Combining a sample-barcoded 5' primer with a J-beta primer mix, a second PCR ran for roughly 7 to 11 cycles. Using its own MiXCR run on the 5' RACE reads, TCRdb lists one record per CDR3 protein. The sample has about 670,000 distinct CDR3 sequences, approximately 40% seen once; the top ten hold 25% to 35%. The germline gives CDR1 DFQATT, CDR2 SNEGSKA (reference sequence). Losses at the gene ends were 0 bases for V and 5 bases for J; bases not matched to a gene: 6. The CDR3 covers 14 residues. The chain joins TRBV20-1 to TRBJ2-7; 8 nucleotides line up with TRBD1. Sequences were obtained from blood. The receptor comes from a man older than 75 in good health. The CDR3 bases are TGCAGTGCTAGAGATGCAGGGGGCGCCCACGAGCAGTACTTC. Its protein is CSARDAGGAHEQYF.